This T cell receptor beta chain emerged from a study of beta chain features in type 1 diabetes (dated by TCRdb to the late 2010s). About the study as a whole: Mean age, gender distribution, total cell number and subset yield did not differ between patients and healthy donors. The study compared TCRB repertoires of sorted circulating CD4+ T cell subsets between recently diagnosed type 1 diabetes patients and matched healthy donors. Naive and central memory subsets were obtained from all 30 or so donors, but regulatory and stem cell-like memory subsets were isolated from only 8 patients and roughly 8 healthy donors. A total of around 110,000,000 sorted cells were examined across all samples, and RNA yield correlated strongly with the number of cells per subset. General conclusions and limits of the study: Fewer insertions and more nucleotide deletions at VDJ recombination sites were observed in patients with type 1 diabetes, implying thymic rearrangement abnormalities. Naive, central memory and regulatory TCRB repertoires appeared to be more similar among patients than among healthy donors. HLA sub-analyses involved small numbers of individuals, so any influence of HLA type on TCRB rearrangement remained unresolved. Because cDNA was sequenced instead of genomic DNA, activated cells with high expression could be over-represented, although the groups did not differ in activation or CD3 levels. Type 1 diabetes patients showed a moderate but significant shortening of TCRB CDR3 length in all four CD4+ subsets. PCR may preferentially amplify shorter templates, but because patient and control samples were amplified and corrected together, any resulting skew would affect both groups equally.

Each donor gave one peripheral blood draw, averaging approximately 110 mL, which was collected into heparinised tubes. A BD FACSAria II and a panel including CD45RO, CCR7, CD25, CD127, CD95 and CD27 were used to sort naive, central memory, regulatory and stem cell-like memory CD4+ T cells. All sorted populations exceeded 95% purity. PBMCs were separated immediately by Lymphoprep density gradient centrifugation and were stained directly, without being cultured. So that batch effects would be minimized, each experiment stained and sorted samples in pairs, pairing one healthy donor with one patient. This clone came up a few times. This receptor's antigen is unknown. Base qualities are not recorded, but no much larger clone differs from it by a single base. The High Capacity cDNA Reverse Transcription Kit was used to reverse transcribe all of the isolated RNA, meaning that expressed TCRB transcripts were what got sequenced. Deep immunoSEQ sequencing was applied to naive, central memory and regulatory T cell samples, giving an average of about 3.57 million total reads per sample. Sorted cells were lysed in RLT buffer and RNA was extracted with DNase-treated RNeasy Micro or Mini kits, depending on cell number. Each cell subset was processed separately to prevent cross-contamination, with patient and healthy donor samples processed together. TCRB sequences were amplified from cDNA with the immunoSEQ multiplex PCR, producing 87-bp fragments spanning the CDR3 region. Amplicons were sequenced on the Illumina HiSeq platform. The study's processing was this. Synthetic template baselines were used to correct PCR bias computationally, reads within Hamming distance 2 were collapsed together, and singletons that could not be merged were discarded. By aligning reads against IMGT, V, D and J genes, CDR3 length, and insertions or deletions at six rearrangement sites were assigned. Within each subset, clonotype counts were normalized to sorted cell number, and only after that were true diversity and Gini coefficients computed with the tcR R package. Repertoire sharing was quantified using the overlap coefficient calculated on TCRB nucleotide sequences. Out-of-frame TCRB sequences from naive cells were analyzed as a proxy for the pre-selection repertoire. Entries here come from immuneACCESS through TCRdb and include only in-frame sequences with V and J called. Some clones fail to appear in such tables; in the studies checked, an unresolved V gene covers under half of the shortfall, and the cause of the remainder is unknown. V, J and clone size reflect that table, while D and trimming were determined from the DNA. For this sample the table gives about 740,000 clones, of which about an eighth were detected only once. The ten largest clones add up to around 0.022% of the sample.

The CDR3, cysteine through phenylalanine, is 13 amino acids long. The read is trimmed to its CDR3 DNA, 39 bases read in frame from base 1. V is shortened by 7 bases, J by 0 bases, and the region joining them spans 13 bases. The germline V gene sets CDR1 to SQVTM and CDR2 to ANQGSEA. The chain uses TRBV29-1 and TRBJ2-7; the D gene is possibly TRBD2, with 5 bases matching. The sequencing sample was made of naive CD4+ T cells from blood. Sample cell subset or site, as interpreted from the label and publication: true naive CD4+ T cells. The clonotype was recovered from a man aged 18 to 29 with type 1 diabetes. The bases are TGCAGCGCAGAGACGGGGAGCTCCTACGAGCAGTACTTC. The encoded protein is CSAETGSSYEQYF.